This T cell receptor beta chain was sequenced in a study of T cells in Graves' hyperthyroidism and ophthalmopathy. About this clonotype itself: Being one base from a much bigger clone, this may be a read error.

Patients aged 18 to 65 had newly diagnosed hyperthyroidism lasting under 2 months. It was RNA transcripts that yielded the amplified TCR beta CDR3 regions. First-round RT-PCR with HTBI primers amplified the TCR CDR3 region. TCRdb reanalysed the multiplex PCR reads using MiXCR and keeps one entry per CDR3 protein. The sample consists of some 510,000 distinct CDR3 sequences, around 42% of them appearing once. Trimming removed 6 bases at V and 2 bases at J, with 16 bases between. This CDR3 spans 15 amino acids. Germline loops: CDR1 SGHVS, CDR2 FNYEAQ. The receptor comes from a young woman with Graves' hyperthyroidism. Sequencing used peripheral blood or thyroid tissue (not recorded which). V and J are TRBV7-6 and TRBJ1-2; D ambiguous. CDR3 nucleotide sequence: TGTGCCAGCAGACCCATGGGCTCGGGGAACTATGGCTACACCTTC. Protein: CASRPMGSGNYGYTF. Supplemented by reference TRBV7-6 and TRBJ1-2, the full variable domain reads GAGVSQSPRYKVTKRGQDVALRCDPISGHVSLYWYRQALGQGPEFLTYFNYEAQQDKSGLPNDRFSAERPEGSISTLTIQRTEQRDSAMYRCASRPMGSGNYGYTFGSGTRLTVV.